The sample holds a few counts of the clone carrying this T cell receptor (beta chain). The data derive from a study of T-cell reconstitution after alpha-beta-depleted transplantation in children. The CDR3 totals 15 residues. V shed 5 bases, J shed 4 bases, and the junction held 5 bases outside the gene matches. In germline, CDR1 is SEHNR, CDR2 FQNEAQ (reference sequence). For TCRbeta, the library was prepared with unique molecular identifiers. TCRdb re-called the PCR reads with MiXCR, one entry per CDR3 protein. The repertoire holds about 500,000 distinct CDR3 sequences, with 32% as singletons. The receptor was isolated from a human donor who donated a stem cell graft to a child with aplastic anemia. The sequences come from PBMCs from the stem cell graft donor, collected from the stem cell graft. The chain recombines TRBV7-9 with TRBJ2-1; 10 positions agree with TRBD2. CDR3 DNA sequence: TGTGCCAGCAGCCTGGGACTAGCGTATTACAATGAGCAGTTCTTC. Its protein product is CASSLGLAYYNEQFF.